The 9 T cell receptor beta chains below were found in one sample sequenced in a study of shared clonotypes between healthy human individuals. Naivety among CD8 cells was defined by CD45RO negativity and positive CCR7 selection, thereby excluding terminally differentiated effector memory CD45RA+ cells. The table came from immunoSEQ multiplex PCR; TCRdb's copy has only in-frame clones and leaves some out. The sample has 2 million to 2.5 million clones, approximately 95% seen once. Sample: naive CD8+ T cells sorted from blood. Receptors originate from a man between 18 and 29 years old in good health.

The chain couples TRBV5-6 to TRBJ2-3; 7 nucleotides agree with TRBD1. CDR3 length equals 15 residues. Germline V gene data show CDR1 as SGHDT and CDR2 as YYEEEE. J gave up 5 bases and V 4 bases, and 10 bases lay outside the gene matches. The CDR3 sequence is CASSPMTGFGDTQYF. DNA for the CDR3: TGTGCCAGCAGCCCAATGACAGGGTTTGGAGATACGCAGTATTTT.

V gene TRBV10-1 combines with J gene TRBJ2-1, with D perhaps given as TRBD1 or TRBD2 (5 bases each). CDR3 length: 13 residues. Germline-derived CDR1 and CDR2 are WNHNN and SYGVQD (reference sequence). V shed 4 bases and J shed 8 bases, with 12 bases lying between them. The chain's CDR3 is CASSGFSGHEQFF. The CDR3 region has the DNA TGCGCCAGCAGTGGGTTTTCGGGGCATGAGCAGTTCTTC.

CDR3 amino acids: CASSLIVGQSPLHF. CDR3 nucleotides: TGTGCCAGCAGTTTGATTGTGGGCCAGTCACCCCTCCACTTT. The chain recombines TRBV28 with TRBJ1-6; D is unresolved. CDR3 length: 14 residues. Trimming stripped 3 bases from V and 10 bases from J, with 13 bases between. The germline CDR1 and CDR2 sequences are MDHEN and SYDVKM. The entire variable domain, with the rest obtained from reference TRBV28 and TRBJ1-6, is as follows: DVKVTQSSRYLVKRTGEKVFLECVQDMDHENMFWYRQDPGLGLRLIYFSYDVKMKEKGDIPEGYSVSREKKERFSLILESASTNQTSMYLCASSLIVGQSPLHFGNGTRLTVT.

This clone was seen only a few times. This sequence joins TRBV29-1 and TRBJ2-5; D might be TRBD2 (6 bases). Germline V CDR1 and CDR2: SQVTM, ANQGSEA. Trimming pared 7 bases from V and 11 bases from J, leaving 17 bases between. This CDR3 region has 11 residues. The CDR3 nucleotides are TGCAGCGGACGATCCGGCGGGGAGCAGTACTTC. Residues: CSGRSGGEQYF.

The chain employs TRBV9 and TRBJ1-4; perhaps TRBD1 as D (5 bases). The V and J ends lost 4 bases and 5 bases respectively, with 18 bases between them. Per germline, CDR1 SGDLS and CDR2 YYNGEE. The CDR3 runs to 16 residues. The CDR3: CASSPGTGLLNEKLFF. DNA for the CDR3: TGTGCCAGCAGCCCAGGGACCGGGCTGCTCAATGAAAAACTGTTTTTT.

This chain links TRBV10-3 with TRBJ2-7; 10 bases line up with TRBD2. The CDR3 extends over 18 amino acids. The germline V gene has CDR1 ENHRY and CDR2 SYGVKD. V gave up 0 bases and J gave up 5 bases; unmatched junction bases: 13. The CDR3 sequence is CAISESYSGGATSDEQYF. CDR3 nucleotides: TGTGCCATCAGTGAGTCTTACAGCGGGGGGGCCACGTCAGACGAGCAGTACTTC.

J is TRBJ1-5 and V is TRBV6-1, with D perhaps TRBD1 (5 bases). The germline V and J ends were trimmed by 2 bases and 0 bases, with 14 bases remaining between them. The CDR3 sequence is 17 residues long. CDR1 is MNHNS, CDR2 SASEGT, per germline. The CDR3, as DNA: TGTGCCAGCAGTGAAAACTTAGGGGCCTATAGCAATCAGCCCCAGCATTTT. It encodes CASSENLGAYSNQPQHF.

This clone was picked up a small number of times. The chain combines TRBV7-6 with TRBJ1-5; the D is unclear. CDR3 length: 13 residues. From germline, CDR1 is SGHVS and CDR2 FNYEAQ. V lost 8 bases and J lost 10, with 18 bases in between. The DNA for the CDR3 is TGTGCCAGCTCGAAAGACGGTTACGGCCCCCAGCATTTT. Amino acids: CASSKDGYGPQHF.

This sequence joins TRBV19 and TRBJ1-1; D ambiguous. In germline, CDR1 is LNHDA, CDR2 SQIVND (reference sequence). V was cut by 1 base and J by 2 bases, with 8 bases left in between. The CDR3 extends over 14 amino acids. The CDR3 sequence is CASSIGSANTEAFF. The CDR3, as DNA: TGTGCCAGTAGTATAGGGTCAGCTAACACTGAAGCTTTCTTT.